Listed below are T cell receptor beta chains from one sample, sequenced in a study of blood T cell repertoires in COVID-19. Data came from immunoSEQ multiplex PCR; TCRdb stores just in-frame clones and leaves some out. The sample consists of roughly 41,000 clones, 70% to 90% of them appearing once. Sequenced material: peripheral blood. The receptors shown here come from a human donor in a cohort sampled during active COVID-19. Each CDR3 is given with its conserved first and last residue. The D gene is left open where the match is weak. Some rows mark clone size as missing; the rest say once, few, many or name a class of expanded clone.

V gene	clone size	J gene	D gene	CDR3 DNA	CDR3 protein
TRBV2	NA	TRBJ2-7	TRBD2	TGTGCCAGCAAAACTAGCGGGAGCTCCTACGAGCAGTACTTC	CASKTSGSSYEQYF
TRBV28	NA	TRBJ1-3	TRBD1	TGTGCCAGCAGTTTCGACAGGGCGGCTGGAAACACCATATATTTT	CASSFDRAAGNTIYF
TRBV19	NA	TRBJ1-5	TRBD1	TGTGCCAGTAGTTTCTCGACAGGGAGCAATCAGCCCCAGCATTTT	CASSFSTGSNQPQHF
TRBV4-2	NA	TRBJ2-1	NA	TGTGCCAGCAGCCAAGCTTTAGTTCCTGAGCAGTTCTTC	CASSQALVPEQFF
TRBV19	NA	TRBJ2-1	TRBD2	TGTGCCAGTAGCCAAAACCCGGGACTAGCATCGAATGAGCAGTTCTTC	CASSQNPGLASNEQFF
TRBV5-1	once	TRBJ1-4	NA	TGCGCCAGCAGCTTGGATCCGGGTTCAACTAATGAAAAACTGTTTTTT	CASSLDPGSTNEKLFF
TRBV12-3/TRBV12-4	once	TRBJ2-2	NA	TGTGCCAGCAGTTTTGCGGGAACCGGGGAGCTGTTTTTT	CASSFAGTGELFF
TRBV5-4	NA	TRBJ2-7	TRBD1	TGTGCCAGCAGCCAGACAGGGGACTCCTACGAGCAGTACTTC	CASSQTGDSYEQYF
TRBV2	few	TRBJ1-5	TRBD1	TGTGCCAGCAGTGATTGGGGACAGGTTACCAATCAGCCCCAGCATTTT	CASSDWGQVTNQPQHF
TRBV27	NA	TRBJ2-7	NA	TGTGCCAGCAAAGAAGCGACAGGACTGTCGGGGTACGAGCAGTACTTC	CASKEATGLSGYEQYF
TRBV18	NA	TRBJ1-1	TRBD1	TGTGCCAGCTCACCCGAGGGACAGGGATGGTACACTGAAGCTTTCTTT	CASSPEGQGWYTEAFF
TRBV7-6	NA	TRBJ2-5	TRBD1	TGTGCCAGCAGCTTAGCGACGGGACAGGATCCCGATTCGGAGACCCAGTACTTC	CASSLATGQDPDSETQYF
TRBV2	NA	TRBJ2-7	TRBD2	TGTGCCAGCAGTTCGGGACTAGCGGACTCCTACGAGCAGTACTTC	CASSSGLADSYEQYF
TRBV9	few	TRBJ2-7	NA	TGTGCCAGCAGCCCACGGGGACAAACGTACGAGCAGTACTTC	CASSPRGQTYEQYF
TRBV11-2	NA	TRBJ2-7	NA	TGTGCCAGCACCAGAATGGGTAGCGGCTCCTACGAGCAGTACTTC	CASTRMGSGSYEQYF
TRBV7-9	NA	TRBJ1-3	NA	TGTGCCAGCAGCTTATCCAGGGTATCCGGAAACACCATATATTTT	CASSLSRVSGNTIYF
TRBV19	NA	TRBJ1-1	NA	TGTGCCAGTAGTATGGCACGAGGGAACACTGAAGCTTTCTTT	CASSMARGNTEAFF
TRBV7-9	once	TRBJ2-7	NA	TGTGCCAGCAGCTTATCACTAGGTACCTACGAGCAGTACTTC	CASSLSLGTYEQYF
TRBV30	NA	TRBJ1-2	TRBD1	TGTGCCTGGTACGAGGGGGCAATCTATGGCTACACCTTC	CAWYEGAIYGYTF
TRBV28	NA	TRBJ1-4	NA	TGTGCCAGCAGTCCCCGACAGGAGTTGAATGAAAAACTGTTTTTT	CASSPRQELNEKLFF
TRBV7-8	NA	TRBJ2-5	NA	TGTGCCAGCAGCTTCCGGGGCCAAGAGACCCAGTACTTC	CASSFRGQETQYF
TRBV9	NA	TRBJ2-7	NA	TGTGCCAGCAGCAGGGAGAACGTGGGCTACGAGCAGTACTTC	CASSRENVGYEQYF
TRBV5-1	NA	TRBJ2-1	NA	TGCGCCAGCAGCTCACAGGGTTTTCCCTACAATGAGCAGTTCTTC	CASSSQGFPYNEQFF
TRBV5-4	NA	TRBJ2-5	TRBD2	TGTGCCAGCAGCTTTGGCATAGCGGGAGAAGAGACCCAGTACTTC	CASSFGIAGEETQYF
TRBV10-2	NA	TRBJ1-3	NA	TGCGCCAGCAGTGATCGGGTCTCTGGAAACACCATATATTTT	CASSDRVSGNTIYF
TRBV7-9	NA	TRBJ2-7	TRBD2	TGTGCCAGCAGCAACGGACTAGCCTACGAGCAGTACTTC	CASSNGLAYEQYF
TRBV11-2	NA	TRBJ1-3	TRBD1	TGTGCCAGCAGCGTAGGGGTGGACAGGATGAGAAACACCATATATTTT	CASSVGVDRMRNTIYF
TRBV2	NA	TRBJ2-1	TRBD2	TGTGCCAGCAGTTACTCCGGGACTACAAAAACCTACAATGAGCAGTTCTTC	CASSYSGTTKTYNEQFF
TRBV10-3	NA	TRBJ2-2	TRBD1	TGTGCCATCAGTCGAAGGACAGGGGGCATCGGGGAGCTGTTTTTT	CAISRRTGGIGELFF
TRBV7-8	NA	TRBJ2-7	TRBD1	TGTGCCAGCAGTCCGGACAGGGGGTACGAGCAGTACTTC	CASSPDRGYEQYF
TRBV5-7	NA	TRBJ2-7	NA	TGTGCCAGCAGCTGGAACGGGCCGGTGGACATAGGGCACGAGCAGTACTTC	CASSWNGPVDIGHEQYF
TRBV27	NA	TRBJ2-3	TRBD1	TGTGCCAGCAGTTTATCGCAGGGACAGGGGGATCAGTATTTT	CASSLSQGQGDQYF
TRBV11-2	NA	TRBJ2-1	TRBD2	TGTGCCAGCAGCTGGACTAGCGGGAGCACCAATGAGCAGTTCTTC	CASSWTSGSTNEQFF
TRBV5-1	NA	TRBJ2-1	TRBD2	TGCGCCAGCAGCTTGACTAGCGGGAGGGCATATGAGCAGTTCTTC	CASSLTSGRAYEQFF
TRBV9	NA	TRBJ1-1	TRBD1	TGTGCCAGCAGTCCCGGGACAGGGAACACTGAAGCTTTCTTT	CASSPGTGNTEAFF
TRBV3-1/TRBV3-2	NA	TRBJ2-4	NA	TGTGCCAGCAGCCCGCAGGGGACCAAAAACATTCAGTACTTC	CASSPQGTKNIQYF
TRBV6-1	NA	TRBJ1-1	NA	TGTGCCAGCAGTGAAGTGGGGGGGAGGGTCTCTGAAGCTTTCTTT	CASSEVGGRVSEAFF
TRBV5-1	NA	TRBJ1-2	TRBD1	TGCGCCAGCAGCTTAGGGGGCCTCGATGGCTACACCTTC	CASSLGGLDGYTF
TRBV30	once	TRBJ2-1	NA	TGTGCCTGGAGGGCAGCGGTTTACAATGAGCAGTTCTTC	CAWRAAVYNEQFF
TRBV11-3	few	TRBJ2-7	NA	TGTGCCAGCAGCCCGAGGGGGTACGAGCAGTACTTC	CASSPRGYEQYF
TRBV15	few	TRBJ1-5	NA	TGTGCCACCAGCAGAGATCAGCAGCCCCAGCATTTT	CATSRDQQPQHF
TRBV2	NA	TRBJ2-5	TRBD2	TGTGCCAGCAGTGATCTCCGACTAGCGGTAGAGACCCAGTACTTC	CASSDLRLAVETQYF
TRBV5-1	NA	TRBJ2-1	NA	TGCGCCAGCAGCTTGGACAGGGTGAATGAGCAGTTCTTC	CASSLDRVNEQFF
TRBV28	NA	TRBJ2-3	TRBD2	TGTGCCAGCAGTTTTATAGCGGGAGTGGTAGATACGCAGTATTTT	CASSFIAGVVDTQYF